These T cell receptor beta chains were read from a single sample in a study of blood T cells in healthy people across ages. MiXCR was run by TCRdb on the 5' RACE reads, yielding one entry per CDR3 protein. Among about 1.6 million distinct CDR3 sequences listed, about 31% were seen once. The sequenced sample consisted of blood. Receptor source: a woman aged 25 to 39 in good health. The CDR3 runs from the conserved cysteine through the conserved F or W. The D gene is left open where the match is weak. Size values are once, few and many counts, or a class for expanded clones, and some rows have none.

TGTGCCAGCAGCTTAGTGGGACTAGCGGGATACCTCGACACCGGGGAGCTGTTTTTT,CASSLVGLAGYLDTGELFF,TRBJ2-2,TRBD2,TRBV7-2,.,19
TGCAGTGCAACCTCTCTAGGGCCGCAAGAGACCCAGTACTTC,CSATSLGPQETQYF,TRBJ2-5,.,TRBV20-1,.,14
TGCAGCGTTGTCGGCGTTAATGAGCAGTTCTTC,CSVVGVNEQFF,TRBJ2-1,.,TRBV29-1,many,11
TGCAGCGTTGAAGGTTGGGAGGGGGTTGGCTACACCTTC,CSVEGWEGVGYTF,TRBJ1-2,.,TRBV29-1,.,13
TGTGCCAGCAGTTCCATAGCTGCTGAGCAGTTCTTC,CASSSIAAEQFF,TRBJ2-1,.,TRBV28,few,12
TGTGCCAGCAGCCCTAGACCGGGGGGGCTGACCTACGAGCAGTACTTC,CASSPRPGGLTYEQYF,TRBJ2-7,TRBD2,TRBV3-1,.,16
TGTGCCAGCAGTGAAGGGGCCAAAGGGCATTACGAGCAGTACTTC,CASSEGAKGHYEQYF,TRBJ2-7,.,TRBV25-1,.,15
TGTGCCAGCAGCTTCCTTGGGGACTTTTCCTACAATGAGCAGTTCTTC,CASSFLGDFSYNEQFF,TRBJ2-1,.,TRBV7-8,few,16
TGCAGCGCCCCGGTTCCCGGACAGGTCTTGGGCTACACCTTC,CSAPVPGQVLGYTF,TRBJ1-2,TRBD1,TRBV29-1,.,14
TGCAGTGCTAGACCCTGGACTATCCCTTCCTACGAGCAGTACTTC,CSARPWTIPSYEQYF,TRBJ2-7,.,TRBV20-1,.,15